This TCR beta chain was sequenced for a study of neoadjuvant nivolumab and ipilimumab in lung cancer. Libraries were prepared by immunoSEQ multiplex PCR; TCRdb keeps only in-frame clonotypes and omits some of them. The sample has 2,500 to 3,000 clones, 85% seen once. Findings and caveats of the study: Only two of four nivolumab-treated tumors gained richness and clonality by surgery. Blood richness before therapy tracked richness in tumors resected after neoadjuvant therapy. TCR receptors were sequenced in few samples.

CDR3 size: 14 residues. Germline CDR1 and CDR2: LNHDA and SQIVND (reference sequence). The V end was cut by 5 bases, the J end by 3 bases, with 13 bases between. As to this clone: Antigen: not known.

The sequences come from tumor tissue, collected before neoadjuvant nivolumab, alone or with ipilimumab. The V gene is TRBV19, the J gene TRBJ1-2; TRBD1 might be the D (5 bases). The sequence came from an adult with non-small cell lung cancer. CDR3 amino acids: CASSYTTGYYGYTF. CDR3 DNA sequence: TGTGCCAGTAGTTACACAACAGGTTACTATGGCTACACCTTC.